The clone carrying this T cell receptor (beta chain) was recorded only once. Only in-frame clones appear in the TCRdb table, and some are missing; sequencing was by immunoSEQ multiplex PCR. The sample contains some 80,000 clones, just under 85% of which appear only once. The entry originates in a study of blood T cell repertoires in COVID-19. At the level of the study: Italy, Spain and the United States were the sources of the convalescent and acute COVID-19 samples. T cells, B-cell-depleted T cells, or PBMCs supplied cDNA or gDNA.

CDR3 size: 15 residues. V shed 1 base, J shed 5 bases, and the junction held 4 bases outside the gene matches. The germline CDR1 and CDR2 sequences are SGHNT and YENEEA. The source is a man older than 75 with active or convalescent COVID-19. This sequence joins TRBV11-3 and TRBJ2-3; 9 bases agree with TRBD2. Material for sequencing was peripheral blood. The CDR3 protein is CASSLASGVGDTQYF. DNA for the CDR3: TGTGCCAGCAGCTTAGCTAGCGGGGTGGGAGATACGCAGTATTTT. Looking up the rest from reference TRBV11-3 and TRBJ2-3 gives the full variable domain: EAGVVQSPRYKIIEKKQPVAFWCNPISGHNTLYWYLQNLGQGPELLIRYENEEAVDDSQLPKDRFSAERLKGVDSTLKIQPAELGDSAVYLCASSLASGVGDTQYFGPGTRLTVL.